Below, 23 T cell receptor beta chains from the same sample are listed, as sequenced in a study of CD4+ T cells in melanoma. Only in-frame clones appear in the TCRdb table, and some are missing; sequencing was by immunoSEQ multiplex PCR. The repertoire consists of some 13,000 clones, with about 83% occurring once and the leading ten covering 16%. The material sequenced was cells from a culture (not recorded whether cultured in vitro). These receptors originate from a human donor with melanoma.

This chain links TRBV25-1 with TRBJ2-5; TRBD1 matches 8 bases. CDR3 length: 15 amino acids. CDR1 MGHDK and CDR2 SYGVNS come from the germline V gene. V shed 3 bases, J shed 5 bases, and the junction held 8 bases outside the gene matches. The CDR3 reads CASSENRGQVETQYF. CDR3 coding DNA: TGTGCCAGCAGTGAGAACCGGGGACAGGTGGAGACCCAGTACTTC.

CDR3 in amino acids: CASSPLLAKNIQYF. The CDR3 nucleotides are TGCGCCAGCAGCCCCTTGTTAGCCAAAAACATTCAGTACTTC. The chain couples TRBV4-1 to TRBJ2-4, with no clear D. The CDR3 length is 14 residues. The germline V gene encodes CDR1 MGHRA and CDR2 YSYEKL. Trimming removed 4 bases from V and 0 bases from J, with 7 bases in between.

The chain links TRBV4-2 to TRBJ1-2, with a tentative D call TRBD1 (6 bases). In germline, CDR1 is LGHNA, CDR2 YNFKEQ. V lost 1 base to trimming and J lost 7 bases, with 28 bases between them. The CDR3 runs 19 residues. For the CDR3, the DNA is TGTGCCAGCAGCCAAGTGTCTTCTCGGGGGGCGACCTTTCCTTCTGGCTACACCTTC. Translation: CASSQVSSRGATFPSGYTF.

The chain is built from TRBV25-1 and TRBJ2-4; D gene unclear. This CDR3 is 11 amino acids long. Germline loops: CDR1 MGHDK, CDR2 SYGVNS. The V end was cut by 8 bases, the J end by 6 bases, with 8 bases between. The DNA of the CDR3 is TGTGCCAGCTCGATGGCAAACATTCAGTACTTC. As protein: CASSMANIQYF. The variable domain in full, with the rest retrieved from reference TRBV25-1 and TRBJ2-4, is EADIYQTPRYLVIGTGKKITLECSQTMGHDKMYWYQQDPGMELHLIHYSYGVNSTEKGDLSSESTVSRIRTEHFPLTLESARPSHTSQYLCASSMANIQYFGAGTRLSVL.

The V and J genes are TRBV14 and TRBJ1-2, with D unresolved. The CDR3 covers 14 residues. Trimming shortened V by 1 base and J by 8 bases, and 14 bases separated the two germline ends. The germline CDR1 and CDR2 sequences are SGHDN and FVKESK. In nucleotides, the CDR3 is TGTGCCAGCAGCCAAGGAGACACCGGCGCGGGCTACACCTTC. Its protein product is CASSQGDTGAGYTF. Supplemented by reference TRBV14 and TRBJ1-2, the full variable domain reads EAGVTQFPSHSVIEKGQTVTLRCDPISGHDNLYWYRRVMGKEIKFLLHFVKESKQDESGMPNNRFLAERTGGTYSTLKVQPAELEDSGVYFCASSQGDTGAGYTFGSGTRLTVV.

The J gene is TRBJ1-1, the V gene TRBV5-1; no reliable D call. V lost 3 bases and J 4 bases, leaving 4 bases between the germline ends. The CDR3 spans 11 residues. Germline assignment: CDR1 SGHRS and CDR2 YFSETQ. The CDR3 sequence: CASSSSTEAFF. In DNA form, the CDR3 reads TGCGCCAGCAGCTCCAGCACTGAAGCTTTCTTT. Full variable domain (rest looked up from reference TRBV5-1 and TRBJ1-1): KAGVTQTPRYLIKTRGQQVTLSCSPISGHRSVSWYQQTPGQGLQFLFEYFSETQRNKGNFPGRFSGRQFSNSRSEMNVSTLELGDSALYLCASSSSTEAFFGQGTRLTVV.

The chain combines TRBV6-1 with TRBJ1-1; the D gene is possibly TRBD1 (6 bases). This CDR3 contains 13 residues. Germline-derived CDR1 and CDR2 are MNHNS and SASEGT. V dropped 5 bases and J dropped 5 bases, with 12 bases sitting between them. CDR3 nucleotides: TGTGCCAGCAGTCGGGGGCGCCGGACTGAAGCTTTCTTT. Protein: CASSRGRRTEAFF.

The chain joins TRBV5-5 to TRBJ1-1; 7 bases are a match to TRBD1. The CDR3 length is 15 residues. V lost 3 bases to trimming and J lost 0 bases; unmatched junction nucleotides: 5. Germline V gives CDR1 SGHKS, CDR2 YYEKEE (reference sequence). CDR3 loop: CASSSLTGVNTEAFF. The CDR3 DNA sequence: TGTGCCAGCAGCTCCCTTACAGGGGTGAACACTGAAGCTTTCTTT.

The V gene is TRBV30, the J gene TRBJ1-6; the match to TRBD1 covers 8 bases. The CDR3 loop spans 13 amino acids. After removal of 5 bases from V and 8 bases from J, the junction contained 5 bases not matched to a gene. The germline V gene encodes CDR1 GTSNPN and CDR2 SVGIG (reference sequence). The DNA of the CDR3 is TGTGCCTGGGGGGACAGGAGCTATTCACCCCTCCACTTT. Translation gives CAWGDRSYSPLHF.

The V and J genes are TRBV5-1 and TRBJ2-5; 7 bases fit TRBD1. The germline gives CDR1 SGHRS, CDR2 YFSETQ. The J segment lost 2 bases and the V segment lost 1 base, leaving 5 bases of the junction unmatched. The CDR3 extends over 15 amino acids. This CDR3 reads CASSLIPGQQETQYF. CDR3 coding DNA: TGCGCCAGCAGCTTGATCCCGGGACAGCAAGAGACCCAGTACTTC.

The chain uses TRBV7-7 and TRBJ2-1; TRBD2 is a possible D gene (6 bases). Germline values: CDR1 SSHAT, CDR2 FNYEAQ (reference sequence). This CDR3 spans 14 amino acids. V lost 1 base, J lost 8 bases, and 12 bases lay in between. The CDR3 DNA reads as TGTGCCAGCAGCTTAGAACTCTGGGGGGATGAGCAGTTCTTC. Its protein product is CASSLELWGDEQFF.

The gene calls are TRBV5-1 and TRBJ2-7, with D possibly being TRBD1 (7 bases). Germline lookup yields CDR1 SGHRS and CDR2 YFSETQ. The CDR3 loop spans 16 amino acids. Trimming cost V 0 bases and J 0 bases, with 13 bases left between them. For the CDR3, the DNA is TGCGCCAGCAGCTTGGGCCAGGGGGGTTACTCCTACGAGCAGTACTTC. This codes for CASSLGQGGYSYEQYF. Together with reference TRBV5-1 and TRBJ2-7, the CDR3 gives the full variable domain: KAGVTQTPRYLIKTRGQQVTLSCSPISGHRSVSWYQQTPGQGLQFLFEYFSETQRNKGNFPGRFSGRQFSNSRSEMNVSTLELGDSALYLCASSLGQGGYSYEQYFGPGTRLTVT.

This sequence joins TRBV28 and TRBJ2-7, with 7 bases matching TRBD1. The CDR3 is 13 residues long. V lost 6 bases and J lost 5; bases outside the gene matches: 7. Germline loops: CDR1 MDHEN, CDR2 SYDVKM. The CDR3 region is CASSLNRGHEQYF. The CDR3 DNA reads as TGTGCCAGCAGCCTCAACAGGGGTCACGAGCAGTACTTC.

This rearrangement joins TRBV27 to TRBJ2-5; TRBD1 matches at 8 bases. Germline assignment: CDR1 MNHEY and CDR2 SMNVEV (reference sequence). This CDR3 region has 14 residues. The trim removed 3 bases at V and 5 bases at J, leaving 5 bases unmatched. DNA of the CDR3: TGTGCCAGCAGTTTTGGCAGGGGGCTTGAGACCCAGTACTTC. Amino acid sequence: CASSFGRGLETQYF.

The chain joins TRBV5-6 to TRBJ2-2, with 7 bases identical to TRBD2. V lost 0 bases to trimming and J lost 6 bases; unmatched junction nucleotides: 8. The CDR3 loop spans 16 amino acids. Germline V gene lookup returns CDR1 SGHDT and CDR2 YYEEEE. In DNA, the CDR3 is TGTGCCAGCAGCTTGGCGGGGGGTGGCACCCCCGGGGAGCTGTTTTTT. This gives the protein CASSLAGGGTPGELFF.

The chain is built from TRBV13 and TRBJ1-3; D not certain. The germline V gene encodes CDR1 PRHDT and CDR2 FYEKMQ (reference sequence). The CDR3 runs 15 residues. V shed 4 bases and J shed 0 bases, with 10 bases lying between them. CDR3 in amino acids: CASSSGKISGNTIYF. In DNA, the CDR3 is TGTGCCAGCAGCTCGGGGAAGATCTCTGGAAACACCATATATTTT. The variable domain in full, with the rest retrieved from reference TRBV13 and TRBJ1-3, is AAGVIQSPRHLIKEKRETATLKCYPIPRHDTVYWYQQGPGQDPQFLISFYEKMQSDKGSIPDRFSAQQFSDYHSELNMSSLELGDSALYFCASSSGKISGNTIYFGEGSWLTVV.

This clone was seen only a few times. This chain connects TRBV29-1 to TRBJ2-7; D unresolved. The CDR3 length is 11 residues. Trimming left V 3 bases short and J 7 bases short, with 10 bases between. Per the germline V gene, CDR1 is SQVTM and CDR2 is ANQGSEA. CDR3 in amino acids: CSVDRLGEQYF. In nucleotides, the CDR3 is TGCAGCGTTGACAGGTTGGGAGAGCAGTACTTC.

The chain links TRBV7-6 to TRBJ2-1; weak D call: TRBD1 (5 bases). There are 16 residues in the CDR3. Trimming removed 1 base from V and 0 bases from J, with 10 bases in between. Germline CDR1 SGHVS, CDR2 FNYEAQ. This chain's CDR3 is CASSLVPQGSYNEQFF. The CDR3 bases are TGTGCCAGCAGCTTAGTCCCGCAGGGCTCCTACAATGAGCAGTTCTTC.

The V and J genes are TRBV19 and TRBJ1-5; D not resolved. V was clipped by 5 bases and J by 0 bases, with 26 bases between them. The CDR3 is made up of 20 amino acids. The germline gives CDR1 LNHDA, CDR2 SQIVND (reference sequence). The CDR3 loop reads CASSPPQLGPRWNSNQPQHF. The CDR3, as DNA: TGTGCCAGTAGTCCCCCTCAATTAGGCCCTCGATGGAATAGCAATCAGCCCCAGCATTTT.

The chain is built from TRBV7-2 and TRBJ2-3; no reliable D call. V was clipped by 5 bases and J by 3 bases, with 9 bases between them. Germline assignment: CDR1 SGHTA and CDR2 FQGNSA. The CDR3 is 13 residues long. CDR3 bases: TGTGCCAGCAGCAACCGAGTAACAGATACGCAGTATTTT. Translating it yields CASSNRVTDTQYF.

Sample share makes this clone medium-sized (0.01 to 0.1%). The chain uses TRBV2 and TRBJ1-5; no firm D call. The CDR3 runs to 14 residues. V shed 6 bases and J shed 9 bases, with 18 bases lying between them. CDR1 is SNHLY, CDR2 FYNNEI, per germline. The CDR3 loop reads CASSARLGDPPQHF. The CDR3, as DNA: TGTGCCAGCAGCGCGAGACTGGGCGATCCGCCCCAGCATTTT. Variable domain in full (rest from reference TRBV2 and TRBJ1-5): EPEVTQTPSHQVTQMGQEVILRCVPISNHLYFYWYRQILGQKVEFLVSFYNNEISEKSEIFDDQFSVERPDGSNFTLKIRSTKLEDSAMYFCASSARLGDPPQHFGDGTRLSIL.

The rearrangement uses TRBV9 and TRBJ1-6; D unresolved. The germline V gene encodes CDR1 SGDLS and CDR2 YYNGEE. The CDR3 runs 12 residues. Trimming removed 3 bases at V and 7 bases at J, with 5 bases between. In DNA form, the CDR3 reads TGTGCCAGCAGCGCGGGGAATTCACCCCTCCACTTT. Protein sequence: CASSAGNSPLHF.

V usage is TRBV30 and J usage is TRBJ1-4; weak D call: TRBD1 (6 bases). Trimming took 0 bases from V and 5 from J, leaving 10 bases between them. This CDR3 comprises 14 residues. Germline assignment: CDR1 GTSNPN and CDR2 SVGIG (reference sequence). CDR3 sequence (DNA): TGTGCCTGGAGTGTAGGGGGTCGAAATGAAAAACTGTTTTTT. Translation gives CAWSVGGRNEKLFF. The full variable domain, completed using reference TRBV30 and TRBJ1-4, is SQTIHQWPATLVQPVGSPLSLECTVEGTSNPNLYWYRQAAGRGLQLLFYSVGIGQISSEVPQNLSASRPQDRQFILSSKKLLLSDSGFYLCAWSVGGRNEKLFFGSGTQLSVL.